This T cell receptor (beta chain) was documented in a study of technical replicates of blood from several donors. Profiling relied on immunoSEQ multiplex PCR, and the TCRdb table lists in-frame clones only, not all of them. The table includes some 77,000 clones, approximately 93% detected once. The CDR3 runs 16 residues. Germline CDR1 reads SNHLY; CDR2 reads FYNNEI. V shed 5 bases and J 4 bases; nucleotides not matched to a gene: 11. The TCR originated in a human donor in good health. The source material was T cells isolated from PBMCs. The chain couples TRBV2 to TRBJ2-5, with TRBD1 matching 9 bases. This CDR3 reads CASSTTRDRARETQYF. The CDR3 nucleotides are TGTGCCAGCAGTACGACCCGGGACAGGGCTAGAGAGACCCAGTACTTC.